This is a list of T cell receptor beta chains from one sample in a study of cytomegalovirus exposure and HLA in healthy donors. Data came from immunoSEQ multiplex PCR; TCRdb stores just in-frame clones and leaves some out. The table shows around 150,000 clones, with roughly three quarters occurring only once. The sequenced material came from PBMCs. The receptors stem from a man aged 55 to 69 in good health and CMV-seronegative. Both conserved end residues are part of each CDR3.

v_gene,j_gene,CDR3aa
TRBV10-3,TRBJ2-1,CAISDRGQGRISYNEQFF
TRBV2,TRBJ2-1,CASSPFAGADLGDEQFF
TRBV6-5,TRBJ1-2,CASSLSGGDYGYTF
TRBV20-1,TRBJ2-7,CSRPSQNEQYF
TRBV7-9,TRBJ1-2,CASSFGDYGYTF
TRBV27,TRBJ2-5,CASSLLGALQETQYF
TRBV10-3,TRBJ2-1,CATGGSYNEQFF
TRBV7-2,TRBJ2-7,CASSPARPGMGLFSYEQYF
TRBV30,TRBJ2-2,CAWSVLGLFTGELFF
TRBV14,TRBJ1-2,CASSSRTGDYGYTF
TRBV19,TRBJ2-7,CASSLRQGAYEQYF
TRBV28,TRBJ2-5,CASSHRAETQYF
TRBV19,TRBJ2-2,CASRGGASLGELFF
TRBV7-2,TRBJ1-2,CASSSPTANYGYTF
TRBV5-5,TRBJ1-2,CASSFRVQDYGYTF
TRBV10-3,TRBJ1-2,CAISESQTGNSYGYTF
TRBV15,TRBJ2-1,CATSRRTSGSSRNEQFF
TRBV5-4,TRBJ2-5,CASSNSGGAGETQYF
TRBV28,TRBJ2-6,CASRPWTGGDGANVLTF
TRBV6-4,TRBJ2-1,CASSELTGGPYNEQFF
TRBV7-3,TRBJ2-3,CASSATSGETDTQYF
TRBV5-1,TRBJ2-5,CASSWRLAGGPEETQYF
TRBV4-1,TRBJ2-7,CASSYRDTTYEQYF
TRBV28,TRBJ1-1,CASSSDWKNTEAFF
TRBV5-1,TRBJ1-2,CASSLIGGDGYTF